This T cell receptor (beta chain) emerged from a study of shared clonotypes between healthy human individuals. CD4+ cells yielded CD45RA+ naive and CD45RA-negative memory subsets. Sequencing was performed with immunoSEQ multiplex PCR; in TCRdb, only in-frame clones are kept and a portion is missing. The table includes approximately 1,500,000 clones, roughly 98% detected once. The V segment lost 1 base and the J segment 2 bases; nucleotides outside the gene matches: 4. Germline V gene lookup returns CDR1 SEHNR and CDR2 FQNEAQ (reference sequence). The CDR3 length is 15 residues. J is TRBJ2-5 and V is TRBV7-9; the match to TRBD1 covers 7 bases. This receptor was obtained from a young man in good health. The sequenced material came from naive CD4+ T cells sorted from blood. Subset given: CD45RA+ positively selected. Written as DNA, the CDR3 is TGTGCCAGCAGCTTAGGTACAGGGGTTCAAGAGACCCAGTACTTC. This codes for CASSLGTGVQETQYF.